The rows below give T cell receptor beta chains drawn from one sample of a study. TCRdb ran MiXCR on the 5' RACE reads and lists one entry per CDR3 protein. The table lists about 40,000 distinct CDR3 sequences, over 15% of them singletons, with about 3% in the top ten. Sequencing used naive CD4+ T cells sorted from a lymph node. The origin of the receptors is a female donor with breast cancer. Each CDR3 is given with its conserved first and last residue. Each record gives: clone size, V gene, J gene, D gene, CDR3 DNA, CDR3 protein. The D gene is left open where the match is weak. Part of the rows lack a size; the others show once, few, many or a class for expanded clones.

clone_size: few; v_call: TRBV5-1; j_call: TRBJ2-3; d_call: TRBD2; cdr3_nt: TGCGCCAGTAGAGCGGGGCCTAGCACAGATACGCAGTATTTT; cdr3_aa: CASRAGPSTDTQYF
clone_size: few; v_call: TRBV20-1; j_call: TRBJ2-5; d_call: TRBD1; cdr3_nt: TGCAGTGCTACTATAGGACAGGGTAGTGGAGAGACCCAGTACTTC; cdr3_aa: CSATIGQGSGETQYF
clone_size: -; v_call: TRBV9; j_call: TRBJ2-5; d_call: TRBD2; cdr3_nt: TGTGCCAGCAGCGTAGCGGGGGGAGAGACCCAGTACTTC; cdr3_aa: CASSVAGGETQYF
clone_size: -; v_call: TRBV3-1; j_call: TRBJ2-2; d_call: TRBD2; cdr3_nt: TGTGCCAGCAGCCCGGGCCTAGCGGCAAACACCGGGGAGCTGTTTTTT; cdr3_aa: CASSPGLAANTGELFF
clone_size: many; v_call: TRBV10-2; j_call: TRBJ1-1; d_call: -; cdr3_nt: TGCGCCAGCAGGCATACAACTGAAGCTTTCTTT; cdr3_aa: CASRHTTEAFF
clone_size: -; v_call: TRBV6-2/TRBV6-3; j_call: TRBJ2-1; d_call: TRBD2; cdr3_nt: TGTGCCAGCAGAAGGACCCTAGCGGGAGTATCCAATGAGCAGTTCTTC; cdr3_aa: CASRRTLAGVSNEQFF
clone_size: many; v_call: TRBV5-1; j_call: TRBJ2-5; d_call: -; cdr3_nt: TGCGCCAGCAGCACAAGTAACAGCCGAGAGACCCAGTACTTC; cdr3_aa: CASSTSNSRETQYF
clone_size: -; v_call: TRBV29-1; j_call: TRBJ2-5; d_call: -; cdr3_nt: TGCAGCGTCCCGGGGGCTACACAAGAGACCCAGTACTTC; cdr3_aa: CSVPGATQETQYF
clone_size: -; v_call: TRBV20-1; j_call: TRBJ2-5; d_call: TRBD2; cdr3_nt: TGCAGTGCTAGGCTCAGCCGGCTAGCGGAAGAGACCCAGGACTTC; cdr3_aa: CSARLSRLAEETQDF
clone_size: -; v_call: TRBV27; j_call: TRBJ2-1; d_call: TRBD1; cdr3_nt: TGTGCCAGCAGTTTGGGGACAGCCGACTACAATGAGCAGTTCTTC; cdr3_aa: CASSLGTADYNEQFF
clone_size: few; v_call: TRBV28; j_call: TRBJ2-2; d_call: -; cdr3_nt: TGTGCCAGTAACAGGGAAGCGAACACCGGGGAGCTGTTTTTT; cdr3_aa: CASNREANTGELFF
clone_size: -; v_call: TRBV9; j_call: TRBJ1-2; d_call: TRBD1; cdr3_nt: TGTGCCAGCAGCCCGGGACAGGATAGCTATGGCTACACCTTC; cdr3_aa: CASSPGQDSYGYTF
clone_size: -; v_call: TRBV10-3; j_call: TRBJ2-7; d_call: -; cdr3_nt: TGTGCCACCCGCGGCGAGGGAACCAACGAGCAGTACTTC; cdr3_aa: CATRGEGTNEQYF
clone_size: many; v_call: TRBV7-9; j_call: TRBJ2-1; d_call: -; cdr3_nt: TGTGCCAGCAGCTTAGTAGCCGGTGAGCAGTTCTTC; cdr3_aa: CASSLVAGEQFF
clone_size: few; v_call: TRBV10-2; j_call: TRBJ1-4; d_call: -; cdr3_nt: TGCGCCAGCAGTGAGCCCCGGGGTGGAACTAATGAAAAACTGTTTTTT; cdr3_aa: CASSEPRGGTNEKLFF
clone_size: -; v_call: TRBV12-3/TRBV12-4; j_call: TRBJ2-7; d_call: -; cdr3_nt: TGTGCCAGCAGTTCCGCGATCGAGCAGTACTTC; cdr3_aa: CASSSAIEQYF
clone_size: few; v_call: TRBV5-1; j_call: TRBJ2-7; d_call: -; cdr3_nt: TGCGCCAGCAGCTTAATGAGCGGCACCTTTAACGAGCAGTACTTC; cdr3_aa: CASSLMSGTFNEQYF
clone_size: many; v_call: TRBV28; j_call: TRBJ2-1; d_call: -; cdr3_nt: TGTGCCAGCAGCGTACTCTACAATGAGCAGTTCTTC; cdr3_aa: CASSVLYNEQFF
clone_size: few; v_call: TRBV4-2; j_call: TRBJ1-4; d_call: -; cdr3_nt: TGTGCCAGCAGCCAAGGACGTGAGAATGAAAAACTGTTTTTT; cdr3_aa: CASSQGRENEKLFF
clone_size: -; v_call: TRBV5-1; j_call: TRBJ1-1; d_call: -; cdr3_nt: TGCGCCAGCAGCACCCGATGGGGGGAGAACACTGAAGCTTTCTTT; cdr3_aa: CASSTRWGENTEAFF
clone_size: -; v_call: TRBV11-2; j_call: TRBJ2-3; d_call: -; cdr3_nt: TGTGCCAGCATCTCGCAGCAGCCTAGCACAGATACGCAGTATTTT; cdr3_aa: CASISQQPSTDTQYF
clone_size: few; v_call: TRBV4-1; j_call: TRBJ1-5; d_call: -; cdr3_nt: TGCGCCAGCAGCCAAGATCAATGGGAGCCCCAGCATTTT; cdr3_aa: CASSQDQWEPQHF
clone_size: once; v_call: TRBV7-2; j_call: TRBJ2-2; d_call: -; cdr3_nt: TGTGCCAGCAGTCGGAGGTCGGGGTATGGCGGGGAGCTGTTTTTT; cdr3_aa: CASSRRSGYGGELFF